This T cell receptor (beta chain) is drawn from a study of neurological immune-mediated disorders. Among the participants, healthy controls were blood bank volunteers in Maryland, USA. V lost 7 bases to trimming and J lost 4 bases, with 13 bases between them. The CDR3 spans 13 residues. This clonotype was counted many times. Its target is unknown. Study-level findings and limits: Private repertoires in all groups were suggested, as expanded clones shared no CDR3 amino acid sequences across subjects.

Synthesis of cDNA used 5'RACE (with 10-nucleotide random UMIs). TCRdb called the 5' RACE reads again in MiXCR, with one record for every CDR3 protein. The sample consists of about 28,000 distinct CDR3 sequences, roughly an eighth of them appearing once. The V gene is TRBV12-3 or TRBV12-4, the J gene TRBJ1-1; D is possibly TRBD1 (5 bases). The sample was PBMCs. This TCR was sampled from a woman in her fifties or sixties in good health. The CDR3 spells CASTLSGGTEAFF. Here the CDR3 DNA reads TGTGCCAGCACCCTATCCGGGGGCACTGAAGCTTTCTTT.